This TCR beta chain was recovered during a study of cytomegalovirus exposure and HLA in healthy donors. The PCR employed 60 Vbeta primers together with 13 Jbeta primers. Using immunoSEQ multiplex PCR, the repertoire was profiled, and TCRdb retains in-frame clones only, with some absent. The data show approximately 250,000 clones, about three quarters seen once. This TCR was sampled from a boy aged 5-17 years in good health and CMV-seronegative. The sequenced sample was PBMCs.

CDR3 bases: TGTGCCAGCAGCCCTCAGGAGGGCCGGCCCCAGCATTTT. Translation gives CASSPQEGRPQHF. The chain recombines TRBV6-5 with TRBJ1-5; D unclear. CDR3 length: 13 amino acids. The germline CDR1 and CDR2 sequences are MNHEY and SVGAGI. Trimming cost V 6 bases and J 9 bases, with 15 bases left between them.